These 2 T cell receptor beta chains originate from one sample sequenced in a study of response to subunit inactivated influenza vaccine. TCRdb re-called the RT-PCR reads with MiXCR, one entry per CDR3 protein. The sample has about 570,000 distinct CDR3 sequences, around 10% seen once. The sample was also linked to a second study, of T cells expressing NK-cell markers. That study reports: UMIs accompanied the 5'RACE template switching by which TCR beta cDNA was made.

The sequencing used PBMCs from blood, collected on the day of vaccination. These receptors were taken from a man between 45 and 60 years old who received an inactivated influenza vaccine.

This clonotype was observed many times. The genes are TRBV14 and TRBJ2-3; TRBD1 is a possible D gene (6 bases). The CDR3 contains 16 residues. The germline gives CDR1 SGHDN, CDR2 FVKESK. V lost 0 bases and J 0 bases, leaving 10 bases between the germline ends. The CDR3 bases are TGTGCCAGCAGCCAAGATCGGACAGCGAGCACAGATACGCAGTATTTT. Its protein product is CASSQDRTASTDTQYF.

The chain links TRBV28 to TRBJ2-7; possibly TRBD1 for D (5 bases). V lost 4 bases and J lost 3, with 13 bases in between. The CDR3 contains 14 residues. CDR1 is MDHEN, CDR2 SYDVKM, per germline. CDR3 DNA sequence: TGTGCCAGCAGTTCCCCGACAGACATCTACGAGCAGTACTTC. This encodes CASSSPTDIYEQYF. Based on the CDR3 plus reference TRBV28 and TRBJ2-7, the full variable domain is DVKVTQSSRYLVKRTGEKVFLECVQDMDHENMFWYRQDPGLGLRLIYFSYDVKMKEKGDIPEGYSVSREKKERFSLILESASTNQTSMYLCASSSPTDIYEQYFGPGTRLTVT.